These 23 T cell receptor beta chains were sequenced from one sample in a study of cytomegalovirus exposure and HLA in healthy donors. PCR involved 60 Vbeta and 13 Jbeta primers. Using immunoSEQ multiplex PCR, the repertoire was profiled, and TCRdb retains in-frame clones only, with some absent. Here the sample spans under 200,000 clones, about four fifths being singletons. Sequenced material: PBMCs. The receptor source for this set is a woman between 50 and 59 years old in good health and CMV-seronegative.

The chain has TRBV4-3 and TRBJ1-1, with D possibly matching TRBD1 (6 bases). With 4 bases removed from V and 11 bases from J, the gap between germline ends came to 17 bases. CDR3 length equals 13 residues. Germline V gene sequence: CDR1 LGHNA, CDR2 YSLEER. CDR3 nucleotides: TGCGCCAGCAGCCCTACCCTAACAGGGTTGGCTTTCTTT. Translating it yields CASSPTLTGLAFF.

For the CDR3, the DNA is TGTGCCAGCAGTTCAAAGGCGAGCGGGAGGACCGGGGATACGCAGTATTTT. Protein sequence: CASSSKASGRTGDTQYF. The V call is TRBV28, the J call TRBJ2-3, with 9 bases fitting TRBD2. CDR1 MDHEN and CDR2 SYDVKM come from the germline V gene. This CDR3 is built from 17 residues. The V segment lost 4 bases and the J segment 6 bases; nucleotides outside the gene matches: 14.

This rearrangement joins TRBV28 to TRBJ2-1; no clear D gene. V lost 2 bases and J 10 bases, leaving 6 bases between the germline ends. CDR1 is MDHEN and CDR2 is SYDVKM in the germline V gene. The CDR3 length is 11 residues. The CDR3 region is CASSLGQEQFF. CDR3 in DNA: TGTGCCAGCAGTTTAGGGCAAGAGCAGTTCTTC. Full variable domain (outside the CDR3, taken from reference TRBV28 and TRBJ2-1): DVKVTQSSRYLVKRTGEKVFLECVQDMDHENMFWYRQDPGLGLRLIYFSYDVKMKEKGDIPEGYSVSREKKERFSLILESASTNQTSMYLCASSLGQEQFFGPGTRLTVL.

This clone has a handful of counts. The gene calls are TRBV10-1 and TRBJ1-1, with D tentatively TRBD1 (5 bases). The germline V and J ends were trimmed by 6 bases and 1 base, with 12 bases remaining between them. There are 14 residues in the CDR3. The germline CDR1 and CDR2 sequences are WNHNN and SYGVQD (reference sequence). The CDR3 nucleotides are TGCGCCAGCAGCAGCGGGACGGCGAACACTGAAGCTTTCTTT. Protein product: CASSSGTANTEAFF.

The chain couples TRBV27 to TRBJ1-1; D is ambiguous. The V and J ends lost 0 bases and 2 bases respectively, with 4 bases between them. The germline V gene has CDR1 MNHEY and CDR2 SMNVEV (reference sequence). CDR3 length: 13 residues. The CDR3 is CASSLSLNTEAFF. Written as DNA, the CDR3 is TGTGCCAGCAGTTTATCCCTTAACACTGAAGCTTTCTTT.

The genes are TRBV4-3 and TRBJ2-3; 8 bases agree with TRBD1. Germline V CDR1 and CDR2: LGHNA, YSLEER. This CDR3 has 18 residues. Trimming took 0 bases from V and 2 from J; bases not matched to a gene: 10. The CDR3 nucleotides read TGCGCCAGCAGCCAAGATCTCGGGCAGGGGGCCCTCACAGATACGCAGTATTTT. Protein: CASSQDLGQGALTDTQYF.

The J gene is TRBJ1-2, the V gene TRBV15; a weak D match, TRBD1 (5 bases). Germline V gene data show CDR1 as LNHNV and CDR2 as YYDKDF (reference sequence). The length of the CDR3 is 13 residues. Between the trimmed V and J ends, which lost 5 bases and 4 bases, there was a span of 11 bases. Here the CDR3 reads CATSPGGSYGYTF. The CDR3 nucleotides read TGTGCCACCAGCCCGGGGGGGAGCTATGGCTACACCTTC.

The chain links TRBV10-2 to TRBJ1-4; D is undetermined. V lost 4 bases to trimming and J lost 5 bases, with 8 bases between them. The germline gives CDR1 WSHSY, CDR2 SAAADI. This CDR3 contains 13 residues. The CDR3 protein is CASSAAVNEKLFF. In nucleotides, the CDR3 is TGCGCCAGCAGTGCGGCGGTCAATGAAAAACTGTTTTTT.

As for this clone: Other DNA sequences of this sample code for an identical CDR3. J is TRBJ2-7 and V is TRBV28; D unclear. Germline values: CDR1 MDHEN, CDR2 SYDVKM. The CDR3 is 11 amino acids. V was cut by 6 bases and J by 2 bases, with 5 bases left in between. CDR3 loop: CASSQTYEQYF. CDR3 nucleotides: TGTGCCAGCAGCCAGACCTACGAGCAGTACTTC.

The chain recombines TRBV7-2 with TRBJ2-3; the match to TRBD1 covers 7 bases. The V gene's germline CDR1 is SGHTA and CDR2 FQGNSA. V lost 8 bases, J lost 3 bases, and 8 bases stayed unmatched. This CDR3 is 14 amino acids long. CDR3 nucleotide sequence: TGTGCCAGCGGGGACAGTCGGTCGACAGATACGCAGTATTTT. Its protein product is CASGDSRSTDTQYF.

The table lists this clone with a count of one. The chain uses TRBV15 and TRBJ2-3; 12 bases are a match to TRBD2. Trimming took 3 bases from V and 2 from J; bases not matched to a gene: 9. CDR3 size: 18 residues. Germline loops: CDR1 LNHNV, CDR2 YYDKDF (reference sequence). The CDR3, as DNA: TGTGCCACCAGCAGGGATATACTAGCGGGGGGATTCACAGATACGCAGTATTTT. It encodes CATSRDILAGGFTDTQYF. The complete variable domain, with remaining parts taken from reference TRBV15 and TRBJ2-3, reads DAMVIQNPRYQVTQFGKPVTLSCSQTLNHNVMYWYQQKSSQAPKLLFHYYDKDFNNEADTPDNFQSRRPNTSFCFLDIRSPGLGDTAMYLCATSRDILAGGFTDTQYFGPGTRLTVL.

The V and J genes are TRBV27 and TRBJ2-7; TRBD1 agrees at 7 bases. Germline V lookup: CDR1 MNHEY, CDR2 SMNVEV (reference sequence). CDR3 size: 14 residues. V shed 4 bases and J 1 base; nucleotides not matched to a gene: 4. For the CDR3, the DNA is TGTGCCAGCAGTTACAGGGGACCTTCCTACGAGCAGTACTTC. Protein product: CASSYRGPSYEQYF.

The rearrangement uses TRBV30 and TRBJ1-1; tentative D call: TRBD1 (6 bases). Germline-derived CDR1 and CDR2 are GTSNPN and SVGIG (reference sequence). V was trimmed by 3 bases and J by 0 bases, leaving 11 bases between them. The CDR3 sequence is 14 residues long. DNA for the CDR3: TGTGCCTGGAGACAGGGCGATTTGAACACTGAAGCTTTCTTT. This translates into CAWRQGDLNTEAFF.

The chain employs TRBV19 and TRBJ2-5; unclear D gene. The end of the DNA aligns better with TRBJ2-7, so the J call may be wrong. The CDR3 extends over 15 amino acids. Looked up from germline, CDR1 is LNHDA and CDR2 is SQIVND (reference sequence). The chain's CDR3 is CASSIAFSGAYEQYF. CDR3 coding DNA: TGTGCCAGTAGTATTGCTTTCTCAGGCGCCTACGAGCAGTACTTC.

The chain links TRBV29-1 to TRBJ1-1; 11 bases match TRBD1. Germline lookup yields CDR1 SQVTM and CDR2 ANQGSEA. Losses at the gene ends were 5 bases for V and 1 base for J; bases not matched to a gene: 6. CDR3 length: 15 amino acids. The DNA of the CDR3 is TGCAGCGTTCCTGGACAGGGGGCGCGGAACACTGAAGCTTTCTTT. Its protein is CSVPGQGARNTEAFF.

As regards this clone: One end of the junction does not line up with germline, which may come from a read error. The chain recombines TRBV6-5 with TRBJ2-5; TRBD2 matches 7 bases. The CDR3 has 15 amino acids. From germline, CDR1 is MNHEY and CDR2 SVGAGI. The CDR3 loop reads CASQRLGGRGETRYF. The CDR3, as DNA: TGTGCCAGCCAGAGGTTGGGTGGGAGGGGAGAGACCCGGTACTTC.

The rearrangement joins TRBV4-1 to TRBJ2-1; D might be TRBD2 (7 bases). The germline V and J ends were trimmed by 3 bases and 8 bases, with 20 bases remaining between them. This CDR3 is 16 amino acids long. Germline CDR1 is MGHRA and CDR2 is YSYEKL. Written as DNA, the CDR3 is TGCGCCAGCAGCCACCGAGTGGGGGGGCCGTTGGATGAGCAGTTCTTC. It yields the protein CASSHRVGGPLDEQFF.

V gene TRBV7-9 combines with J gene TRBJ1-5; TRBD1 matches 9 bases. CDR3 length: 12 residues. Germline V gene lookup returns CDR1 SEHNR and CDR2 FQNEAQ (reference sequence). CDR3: CSATGGDQPQHF. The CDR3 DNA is TGTTCCGCAACAGGGGGCGACCAGCCCCAGCATTTT.

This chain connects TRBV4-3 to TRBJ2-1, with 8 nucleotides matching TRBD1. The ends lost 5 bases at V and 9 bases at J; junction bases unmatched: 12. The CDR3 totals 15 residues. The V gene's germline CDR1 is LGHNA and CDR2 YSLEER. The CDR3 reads CASSVSPIQGGEQFF. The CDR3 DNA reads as TGCGCCAGCAGCGTCTCGCCGATACAGGGGGGTGAGCAGTTCTTC.

DNA of the CDR3: TGTGCCAGCAGGGACCAGCGGGAGGGATACAATGAGCAGTTCTTC. It encodes CASRDQREGYNEQFF. The J gene is TRBJ2-1, the V gene TRBV27, with 10 bases that match TRBD2. Germline trimming cut 6 bases from V and 4 bases from J; bases unmatched to any gene: 6. The germline CDR1 and CDR2 sequences are MNHEY and SMNVEV (reference sequence). The CDR3 loop spans 15 amino acids.

The CDR3 region is CASSPQGRASEAFF. For the CDR3, the DNA is TGTGCCAGCAGTCCCCAGGGTAGGGCAAGTGAAGCTTTCTTT. The chain joins TRBV28 to TRBJ1-1; D might be TRBD1 (5 bases). Per the germline V gene, CDR1 is MDHEN and CDR2 is SYDVKM. The CDR3 is 14 amino acids. Trimming removed 5 bases at V and 7 bases at J, with 17 bases between.

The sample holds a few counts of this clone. CDR3 loop: CASSVYGTTNEKLFF. Written as DNA, the CDR3 is TGTGCCAGCAGCGTCTACGGGACAACTAATGAAAAACTGTTTTTT. The rearrangement uses TRBV9 and TRBJ1-4, with D unclear. V was trimmed by 2 bases and J by 0 bases, leaving 8 bases between them. The CDR3 sequence is 15 residues long. The germline gives CDR1 SGDLS, CDR2 YYNGEE.

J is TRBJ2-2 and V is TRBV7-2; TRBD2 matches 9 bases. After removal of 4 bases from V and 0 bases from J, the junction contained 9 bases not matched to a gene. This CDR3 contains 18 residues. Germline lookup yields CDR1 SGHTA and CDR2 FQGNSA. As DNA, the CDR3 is TGTGCCAGCAGCTCGCCGCCTGCGGGGGGGACGAACACCGGGGAGCTGTTTTTT. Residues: CASSSPPAGGTNTGELFF. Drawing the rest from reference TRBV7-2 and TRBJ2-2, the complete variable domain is GAGVSQSPSNKVTEKGKDVELRCDPISGHTALYWYRQSLGQGLEFLIYFQGNSAPDKSGLPSDRFSAERTGGSVSTLTIQRTQQEDSAVYLCASSSPPAGGTNTGELFFGEGSRLTVL.